This T cell receptor (beta chain) emerged from a study of T-cell reconstitution after alpha-beta-depleted transplantation in children. This clonotype was observed many times. V lost 4 bases to trimming and J lost 0 bases; unmatched junction nucleotides: 4. Germline V gene sequence: CDR1 MNHEY, CDR2 SVGAGI. CDR3 length: 16 amino acids. This sample's TCRbeta library carried unique molecular identifier barcodes. TCRdb re-called the PCR reads through MiXCR, storing one row per CDR3 protein. The sample yields 190,000 or so distinct CDR3 sequences, over 5.5% seen once. This chain joins TRBV6-5 and TRBJ2-3, with 10 positions matching TRBD1. The sample here was PBMCs from the stem cell graft donor, taken from the stem cell graft. This TCR came from a human donor who donated a stem cell graft to a child with Wiskott-Aldrich syndrome. CDR3 in amino acids: CASSWTGGTSTDTQYF. The CDR3 nucleotides read TGTGCCAGCAGTTGGACAGGGGGGACTAGCACAGATACGCAGTATTTT.